This TCR beta chain was captured in a study of control samples from healthy donors and cancer patients. CDR1 and CDR2 (germline): DFQATT, SNEGSKA (reference sequence). The CDR3 contains 15 residues. J gave up 6 bases and V 3 bases, and 11 bases lay outside the gene matches. Profiled with immunoSEQ multiplex PCR; TCRdb holds only in-frame clones, not every one. This table holds about 150,000 clones, more than 85% found once. This TCR derives from a man aged 30 to 45 in good health. This chain uses TRBV20-1 with TRBJ1-5, with 7 bases matching TRBD1. Sequencing input: blood. The CDR3 is CSASQTGSRSQPQHF. For the CDR3, the DNA is TGCAGTGCTAGTCAGACAGGGTCTCGGAGTCAGCCCCAGCATTTT.